The 14 T cell receptor beta chains given below trace back to one sample, sequenced in a study of OX40 agonist ivuxolimab in advanced cancers. Generated by immunoSEQ multiplex PCR, the TCRdb table keeps only in-frame clones and is missing some. The table lists about 59,000 clones, over 75% of them singletons. The sample in question was CD4+ or CD8+ T cells sorted from blood, obtained in a trial of the OX40 agonist ivuxolimab. The receptors shown here come from an adult with an advanced solid tumor such as melanoma, head and neck, liver or kidney cancer.

The chain joins TRBV5-4 to TRBJ1-1; TRBD1 is a possible D gene (5 bases). Germline V gene data show CDR1 as SGHNT and CDR2 as YYREEE (reference sequence). The CDR3 contains 17 residues. V dropped 0 bases and J dropped 7 bases, with 22 bases sitting between them. This CDR3 is CASSLGGGANPMVEAFF. CDR3 bases: TGTGCCAGCAGCTTGGGGGGAGGGGCGAACCCAATGGTTGAAGCTTTCTTT.

The chain carries TRBV5-4 and TRBJ2-1; tentatively, D is TRBD1 (6 bases). Germline V gives CDR1 SGHNT, CDR2 YYREEE (reference sequence). Trimming shortened V by 3 bases and J by 1 base, and 11 bases separated the two germline ends. The CDR3 runs to 15 residues. The CDR3 protein is CASSSRTASYNEQFF. CDR3 sequence (DNA): TGTGCCAGCAGCTCGAGGACAGCTTCCTACAATGAGCAGTTCTTC.

V is TRBV5-1 and J is TRBJ2-7, with TRBD2 as a possible D gene (6 bases). The germline gives CDR1 SGHRS, CDR2 YFSETQ. V dropped 0 bases and J dropped 4 bases, with 8 bases sitting between them. The CDR3 extends over 13 amino acids. CDR3 nucleotides: TGCGCCAGCAGCTTGGCGCGGGAATACGAGCAGTACTTC. Its protein is CASSLAREYEQYF.

The chain is built from TRBV28 and TRBJ2-7, with D unclear. There are 12 residues in the CDR3. Germline V gene lookup returns CDR1 MDHEN and CDR2 SYDVKM. The ends were cut back, 6 bases at V and 2 bases at J, with 8 bases in the middle. The CDR3 reads CASSPQTYEQYF. The DNA for the CDR3 is TGTGCCAGCAGCCCCCAGACCTACGAGCAGTACTTC.

J is TRBJ1-2 and V is TRBV28; D is perhaps TRBD1 (5 bases). The CDR3 loop spans 14 amino acids. V was cut by 3 bases and J by 3 bases, with 11 bases left in between. The germline V gene encodes CDR1 MDHEN and CDR2 SYDVKM. The CDR3 DNA is TGTGCCAGCAGTTTCCTCGGCAGGGACTATGGCTACACCTTC. This codes for CASSFLGRDYGYTF.

This rearrangement joins TRBV2 to TRBJ2-3; D may match TRBD1 or TRBD2 (5 bases each). The CDR3 loop spans 15 amino acids. CDR1 is SNHLY, CDR2 FYNNEI, per germline. With 6 bases removed from V and 3 bases from J, the gap between germline ends came to 16 bases. The CDR3 reads CASRARGGVTDTQYF. Here the CDR3 DNA reads TGTGCCAGCAGGGCCCGTGGGGGAGTAACAGATACGCAGTATTTT. The full variable domain, its missing parts supplied by reference TRBV2 and TRBJ2-3, is EPEVTQTPSHQVTQMGQEVILRCVPISNHLYFYWYRQILGQKVEFLVSFYNNEISEKSEIFDDQFSVERPDGSNFTLKIRSTKLEDSAMYFCASRARGGVTDTQYFGPGTRLTVL.

The chain couples TRBV2 to TRBJ2-3; D is unresolved. Trimming removed 4 bases at V and 1 base at J, with 9 bases between. Per the germline V gene, CDR1 is SNHLY and CDR2 is FYNNEI. The CDR3 contains 14 residues. DNA for the CDR3: TGTGCCAGCAGTGCGGCCAGACGCACAGATACGCAGTATTTT. Its protein product is CASSAARRTDTQYF.

The chain has TRBV7-9 and TRBJ1-1; a possible D gene is TRBD1 (6 bases). V lost 6 bases and J 5 bases, leaving 28 bases between the germline ends. The germline gives CDR1 SEHNR, CDR2 FQNEAQ (reference sequence). The CDR3 is 18 amino acids. In DNA form, the CDR3 reads TGTGCCAGCAGTAGGGTATCGGGACGGCCAGGGAGGGGGACTGAAGCTTTCTTT. Its protein is CASSRVSGRPGRGTEAFF.

This chain uses TRBV2 with TRBJ1-2, with D tentatively TRBD1 (6 bases). The CDR3 is 13 residues long. The V gene lost 8 bases and the J gene lost 6 bases, with 16 bases spanning the gap. CDR1 SNHLY and CDR2 FYNNEI come from the germline V gene. CDR3 nucleotides: TGTGCCAGCGTGGTGGCAGGGGAGAATGGCTACACCTTC. As protein: CASVVAGENGYTF.

This rearrangement joins TRBV5-1 to TRBJ2-3, with 12 bases aligning to TRBD1. The V gene's germline CDR1 is SGHRS and CDR2 YFSETQ. This CDR3 has 18 residues. V gave up 3 bases and J gave up 1 base; unmatched junction bases: 9. DNA of the CDR3: TGCGCCAGCAGCTATAACCCCGGGACAGGGGGCCGCACAGATACGCAGTATTTT. Translated: CASSYNPGTGGRTDTQYF.

V gene TRBV27 combines with J gene TRBJ1-1, with 8 positions matching TRBD1. CDR3 length: 16 amino acids. After removal of 6 bases from V and 1 base from J, the junction contained 10 bases not matched to a gene. Germline loops: CDR1 MNHEY, CDR2 SMNVEV (reference sequence). DNA for the CDR3: TGTGCCAGCAGCCCCCGGCAGGGGGCCTCGAACACTGAAGCTTTCTTT. This codes for CASSPRQGASNTEAFF.

V is TRBV27 and J is TRBJ1-5; a possible D gene is TRBD1 (5 bases). Trimming left V 6 bases short and J 6 bases short, with 18 bases between. The CDR3 covers 15 residues. Per germline, CDR1 MNHEY and CDR2 SMNVEV (reference sequence). The CDR3 is CASRAGASGGQPQHF. CDR3 bases: TGTGCCAGCAGGGCAGGAGCTAGCGGGGGTCAGCCCCAGCATTTT.

This chain joins TRBV20-1 and TRBJ2-5; D is ambiguous. The end of the DNA aligns better with TRBJ2-7, so the J call may be wrong. The germline V gene has CDR1 DFQATT and CDR2 SNEGSKA (reference sequence). The CDR3 extends over 11 amino acids. Written as DNA, the CDR3 is TGCAGTGCTTCTCCAGACTACGAGCAGTACTTC. Amino acids: CSASPDYEQYF.

The CDR3 nucleotides are TGTGCCACCAGCAGAGCCCGGGGACAGGGGAACACTGAAGCTTTCTTT. Its translation is CATSRARGQGNTEAFF. V gene TRBV15 combines with J gene TRBJ1-1; TRBD1 aligns across 9 bases. CDR3 length: 16 amino acids. V lost 1 base and J lost 1; bases outside the gene matches: 4. CDR1 and CDR2 from the germline V gene are LNHNV and YYDKDF (reference sequence).